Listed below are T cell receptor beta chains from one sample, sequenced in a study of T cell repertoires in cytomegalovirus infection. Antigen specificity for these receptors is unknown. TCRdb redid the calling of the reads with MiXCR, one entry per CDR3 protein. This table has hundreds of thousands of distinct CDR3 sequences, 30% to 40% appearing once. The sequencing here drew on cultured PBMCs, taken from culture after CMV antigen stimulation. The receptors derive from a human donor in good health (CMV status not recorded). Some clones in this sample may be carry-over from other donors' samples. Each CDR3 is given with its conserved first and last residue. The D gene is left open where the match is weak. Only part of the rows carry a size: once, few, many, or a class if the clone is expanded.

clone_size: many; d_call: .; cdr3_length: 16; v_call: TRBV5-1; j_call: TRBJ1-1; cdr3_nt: TGCGCCAGCAGCCCTCAGCCTTCTCAGGCGGGCACTGAAGCTTTCTTT; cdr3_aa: CASSPQPSQAGTEAFF
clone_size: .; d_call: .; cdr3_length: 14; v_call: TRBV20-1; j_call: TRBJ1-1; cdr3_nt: TGCAGTGCTAGACCTCCCTTTGGGAACACTGAAGCTTTCTTT; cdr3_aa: CSARPPFGNTEAFF
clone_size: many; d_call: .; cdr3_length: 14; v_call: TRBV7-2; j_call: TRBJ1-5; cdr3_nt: TGTGCCAGCAGCTCCAGGGAATGGAATCAGCCCCAGCATTTT; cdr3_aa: CASSSREWNQPQHF
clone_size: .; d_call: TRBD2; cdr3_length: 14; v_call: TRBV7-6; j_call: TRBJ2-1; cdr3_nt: TGTGCCAGCGCATGGACTAGCGCCAACAATGAGCAGTTCTTC; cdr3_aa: CASAWTSANNEQFF
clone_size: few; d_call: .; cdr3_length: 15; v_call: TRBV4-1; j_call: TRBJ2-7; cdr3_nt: TGCGCCAGCAGCCAAGATCCGGGAGAATCCTACGAGCAGTACTTC; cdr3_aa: CASSQDPGESYEQYF
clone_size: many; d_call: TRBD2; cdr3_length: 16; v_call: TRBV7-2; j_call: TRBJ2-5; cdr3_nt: TGTGCCAGCAGCTTAGGGGTAGCGGGCAACCAAGAGACCCAGTACTTC; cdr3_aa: CASSLGVAGNQETQYF
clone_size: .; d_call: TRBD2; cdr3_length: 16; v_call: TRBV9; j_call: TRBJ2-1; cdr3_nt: TGTGCCAGCAGCCCCGGAGGGATAGCGGGAACGGATGAGCAGTTCTTC; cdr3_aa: CASSPGGIAGTDEQFF
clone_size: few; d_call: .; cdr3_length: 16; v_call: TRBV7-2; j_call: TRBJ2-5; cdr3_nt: TGTGCCAGCAGCTTAGCGCCTGGCAGGGACCAAGAGACCCAGTACTTC; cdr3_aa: CASSLAPGRDQETQYF
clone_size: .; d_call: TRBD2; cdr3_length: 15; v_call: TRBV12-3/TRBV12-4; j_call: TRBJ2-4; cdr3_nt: TGTGCCAGCAGTTCCAGACTAGCGGGAGATCACATTCAGTACTTC; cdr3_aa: CASSSRLAGDHIQYF
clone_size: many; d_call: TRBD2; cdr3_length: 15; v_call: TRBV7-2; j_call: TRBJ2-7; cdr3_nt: TGTGCCAGCAGCTCGTCCCGGGGGGGTGGTTACGAGCAGTACTTC; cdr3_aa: CASSSSRGGGYEQYF
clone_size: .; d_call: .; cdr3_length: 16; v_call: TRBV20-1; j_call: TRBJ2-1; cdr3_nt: TGCAGTGCTAGCTTCTTCGTGACGGGATCGAGCAATGAGCAGTTCTTC; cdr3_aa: CSASFFVTGSSNEQFF
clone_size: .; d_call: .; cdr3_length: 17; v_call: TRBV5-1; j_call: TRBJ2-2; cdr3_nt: TGCGCCAGCAGCTTGCCCCAAGATAGACCTCACACCGGGGAGCTGTTTTTT; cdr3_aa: CASSLPQDRPHTGELFF
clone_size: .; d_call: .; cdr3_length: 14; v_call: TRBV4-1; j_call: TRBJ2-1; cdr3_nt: TGCGCCAGCAGCCAGTCCCTAGCGTTGGATGAGCAGTTCTTC; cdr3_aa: CASSQSLALDEQFF
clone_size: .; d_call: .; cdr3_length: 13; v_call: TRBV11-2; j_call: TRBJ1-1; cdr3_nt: TGTGCCAGCAGTGCGCTGGTGAGGAACAAAGCTTTCTTT; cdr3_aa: CASSALVRNKAFF
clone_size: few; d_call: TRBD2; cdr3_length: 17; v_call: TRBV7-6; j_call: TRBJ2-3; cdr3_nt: TGTGCCAGCAGCTCCCCGGGGGGGAGAGGGGGCACAGATACGCAGTATTTT; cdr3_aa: CASSSPGGRGGTDTQYF
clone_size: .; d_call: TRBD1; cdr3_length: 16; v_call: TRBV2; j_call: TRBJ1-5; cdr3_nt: TGTGCCAGCAGTCCCCAGGACAGGGGAGGCAATCAGCCCCAGCATTTT; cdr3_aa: CASSPQDRGGNQPQHF
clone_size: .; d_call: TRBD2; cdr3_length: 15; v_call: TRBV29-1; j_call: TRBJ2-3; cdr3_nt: TGCAGCGTTGTACCTAGCGGGAGGAGGGGAGATACGCAGTATTTT; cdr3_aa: CSVVPSGRRGDTQYF
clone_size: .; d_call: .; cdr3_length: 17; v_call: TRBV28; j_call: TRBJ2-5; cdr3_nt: TGTGCCAGCAGTTTAAGGAGGGTACAGGGTTGGCGGGAGACCCAGTACTTC; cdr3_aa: CASSLRRVQGWRETQYF
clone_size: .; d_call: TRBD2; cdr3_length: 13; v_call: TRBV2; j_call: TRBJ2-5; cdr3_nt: TGTGCCAGCAGAAGGGACTATTCAGAGACCCAGTACTTC; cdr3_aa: CASRRDYSETQYF
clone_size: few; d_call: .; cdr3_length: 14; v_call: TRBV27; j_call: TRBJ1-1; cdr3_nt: TGTGCCAGCAGTTTATTTGGGATGGGGGCTGAAGCTTTCTTT; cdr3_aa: CASSLFGMGAEAFF
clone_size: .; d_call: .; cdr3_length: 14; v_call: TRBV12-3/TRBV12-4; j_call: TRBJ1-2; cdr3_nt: TGTGCCAGCAGTTTGGCTGGGGTTGACTATGGCTACACCTTC; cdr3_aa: CASSLAGVDYGYTF
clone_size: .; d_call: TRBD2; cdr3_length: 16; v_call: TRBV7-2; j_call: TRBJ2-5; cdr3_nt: TGTGCCAGCAGCTTGGGACGACTAGCGGGGCAAGAGACCCAGTACTTC; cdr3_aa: CASSLGRLAGQETQYF
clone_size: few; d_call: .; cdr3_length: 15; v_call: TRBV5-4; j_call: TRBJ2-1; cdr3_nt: TGTGCCAGCAGCCTCTTAGGAGGTTCCTACAATGAGCAGTTCTTC; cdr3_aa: CASSLLGGSYNEQFF
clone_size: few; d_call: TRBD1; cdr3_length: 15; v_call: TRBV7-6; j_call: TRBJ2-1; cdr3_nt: TGTGCCAGCAGCCTAAACAGGGGTTCATTTGATGAGCAGTTCTTC; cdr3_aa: CASSLNRGSFDEQFF
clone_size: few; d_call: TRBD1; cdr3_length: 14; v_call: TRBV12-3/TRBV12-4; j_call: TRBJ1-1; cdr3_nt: TGTGCCAGCAGGGGGACAGTAAGCAACACTGAAGCTTTCTTT; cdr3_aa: CASRGTVSNTEAFF
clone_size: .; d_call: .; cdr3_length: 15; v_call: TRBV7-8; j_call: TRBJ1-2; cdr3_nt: TGTGCCAGCAGCCCTTTTGAAGACAGGCTTTATGGCTACACCTTC; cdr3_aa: CASSPFEDRLYGYTF
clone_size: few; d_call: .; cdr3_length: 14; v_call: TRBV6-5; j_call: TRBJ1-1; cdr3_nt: TGTGCCAGCAGTAGGTCAGGGGAATCCACTGAAGCTTTCTTT; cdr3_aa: CASSRSGESTEAFF
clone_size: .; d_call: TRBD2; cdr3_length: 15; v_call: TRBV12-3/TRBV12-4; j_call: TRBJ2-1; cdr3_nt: TGTGCCAGCAGTCTGGCCTCGCGGGAGTGGGATGAGCAGTTCTTC; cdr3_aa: CASSLASREWDEQFF